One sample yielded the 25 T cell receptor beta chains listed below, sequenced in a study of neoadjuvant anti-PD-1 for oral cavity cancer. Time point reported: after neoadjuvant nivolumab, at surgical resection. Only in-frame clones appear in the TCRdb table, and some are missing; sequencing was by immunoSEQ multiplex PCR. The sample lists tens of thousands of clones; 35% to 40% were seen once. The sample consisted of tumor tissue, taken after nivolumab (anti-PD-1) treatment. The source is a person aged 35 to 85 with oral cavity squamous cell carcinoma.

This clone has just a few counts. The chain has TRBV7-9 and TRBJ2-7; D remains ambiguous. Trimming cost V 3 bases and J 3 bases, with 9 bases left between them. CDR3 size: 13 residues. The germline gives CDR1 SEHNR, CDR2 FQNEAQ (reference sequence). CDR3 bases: TGTGCCAGCAGCTTCACTTGGGGCTACGAGCAGTACTTC. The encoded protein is CASSFTWGYEQYF.

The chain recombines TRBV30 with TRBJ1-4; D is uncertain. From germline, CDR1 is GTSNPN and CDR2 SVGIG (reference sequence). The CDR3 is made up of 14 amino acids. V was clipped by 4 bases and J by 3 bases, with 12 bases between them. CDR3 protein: CAWKVNIANEKLFF. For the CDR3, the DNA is TGTGCCTGGAAGGTGAATATAGCTAATGAAAAACTGTTTTTT.

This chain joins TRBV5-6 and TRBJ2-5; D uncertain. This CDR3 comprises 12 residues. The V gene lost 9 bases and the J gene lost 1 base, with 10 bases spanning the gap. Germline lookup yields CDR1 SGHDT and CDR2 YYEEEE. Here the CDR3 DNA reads TGTGCCACCAACCGGATCCAAGAGACCCAGTACTTC. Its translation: CATNRIQETQYF.

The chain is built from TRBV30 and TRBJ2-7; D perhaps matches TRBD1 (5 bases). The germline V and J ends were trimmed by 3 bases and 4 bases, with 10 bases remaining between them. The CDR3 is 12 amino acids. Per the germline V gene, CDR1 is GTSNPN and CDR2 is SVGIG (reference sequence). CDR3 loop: CAWSPQGYEQYF. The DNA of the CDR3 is TGTGCCTGGAGCCCCCAGGGTTACGAGCAGTACTTC.

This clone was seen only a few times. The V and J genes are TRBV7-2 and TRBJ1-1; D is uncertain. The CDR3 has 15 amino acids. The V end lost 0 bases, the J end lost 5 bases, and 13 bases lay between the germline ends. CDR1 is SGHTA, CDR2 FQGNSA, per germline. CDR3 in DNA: TGTGCCAGCAGCTTAGCGTTCGGCCTGGGGACTGAAGCTTTCTTT. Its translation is CASSLAFGLGTEAFF.

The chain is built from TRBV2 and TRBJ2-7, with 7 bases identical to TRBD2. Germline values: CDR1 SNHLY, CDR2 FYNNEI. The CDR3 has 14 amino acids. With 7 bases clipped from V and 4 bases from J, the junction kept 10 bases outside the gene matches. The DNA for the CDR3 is TGTGCCAGCAATCGAGAACGGGGGGTGTACGAGCAGTACTTC. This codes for CASNRERGVYEQYF.

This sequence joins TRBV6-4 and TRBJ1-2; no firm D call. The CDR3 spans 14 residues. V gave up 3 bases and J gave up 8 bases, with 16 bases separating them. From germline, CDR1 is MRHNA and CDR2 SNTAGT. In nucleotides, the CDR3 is TGTGCCAGCAGTGATAGGGTGGCGGGAGGCGGCTACACCTTC. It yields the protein CASSDRVAGGGYTF.

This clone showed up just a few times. The CDR3 DNA is TGTGCCAGCTCGAACAGGGTTGGATCTGGAAACACCATATATTTT. It translates to CASSNRVGSGNTIYF. The V call is TRBV7-8, the J call TRBJ1-3, with a possible D match to TRBD1 (6 bases). This CDR3 contains 15 residues. Germline assignment: CDR1 SGHVS and CDR2 FQNEAQ. Trimming took off 8 bases at V and 1 base at J, with 15 bases between the two ends. The entire variable domain, with the rest obtained from reference TRBV7-8 and TRBJ1-3, is as follows: GAGVSQSPRYKVAKRGQDVALRCDPISGHVSLFWYQQALGQGPEFLTYFQNEAQLDKSGLPSDRFFAERPEGSVSTLKIQRTQQEDSAVYLCASSNRVGSGNTIYFGEGSWLTVV.

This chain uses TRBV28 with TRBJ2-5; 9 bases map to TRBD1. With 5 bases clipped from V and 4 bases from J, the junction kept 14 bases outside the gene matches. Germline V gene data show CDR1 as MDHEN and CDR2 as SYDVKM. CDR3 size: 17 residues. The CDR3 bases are TGTGCCAGCAGTACGGCTCCGGGACAGGGTCTGTTAGAGACCCAGTACTTC. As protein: CASSTAPGQGLLETQYF. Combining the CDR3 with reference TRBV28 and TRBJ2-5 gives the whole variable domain DVKVTQSSRYLVKRTGEKVFLECVQDMDHENMFWYRQDPGLGLRLIYFSYDVKMKEKGDIPEGYSVSREKKERFSLILESASTNQTSMYLCASSTAPGQGLLETQYFGPGTRLLVL.

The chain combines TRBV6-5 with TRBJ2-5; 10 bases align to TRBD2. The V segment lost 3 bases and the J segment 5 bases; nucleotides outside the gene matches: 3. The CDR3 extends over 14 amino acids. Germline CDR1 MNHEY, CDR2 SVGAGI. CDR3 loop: CASSYAGLAETQYF. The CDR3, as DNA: TGTGCCAGCAGTTATGCGGGACTAGCGGAGACCCAGTACTTC.

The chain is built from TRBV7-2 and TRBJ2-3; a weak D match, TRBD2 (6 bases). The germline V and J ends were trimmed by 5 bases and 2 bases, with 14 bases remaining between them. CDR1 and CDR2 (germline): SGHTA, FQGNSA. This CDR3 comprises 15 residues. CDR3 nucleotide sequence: TGTGCCAGCAGCCCCCCCGGACTACACACAGATACGCAGTATTTT. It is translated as CASSPPGLHTDTQYF.

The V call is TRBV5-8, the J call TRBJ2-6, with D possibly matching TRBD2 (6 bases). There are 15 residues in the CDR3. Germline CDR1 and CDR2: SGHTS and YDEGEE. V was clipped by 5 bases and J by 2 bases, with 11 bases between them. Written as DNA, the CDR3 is TGTGCCAGCAGGCGGGGCCGGCCTGGGGCCAACGTCCTGACTTTC. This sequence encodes CASRRGRPGANVLTF.

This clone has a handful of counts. The CDR3 reads CSARGGETQYF. The CDR3 nucleotides read TGCAGTGCGAGGGGTGGCGAGACCCAGTACTTC. The V call is TRBV20-1, the J call TRBJ2-5; the D call may be TRBD1 or TRBD2 (5 bases each). Trimming took off 6 bases at V and 5 bases at J, with 10 bases between the two ends. Germline CDR1 is DFQATT and CDR2 is SNEGSKA (reference sequence). CDR3 length: 11 residues.

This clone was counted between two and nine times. CDR3 amino acids: CASSGQGMGAFF. Here the CDR3 DNA reads TGTGCCAGCAGCGGGCAGGGTATGGGTGCTTTCTTT. The gene calls are TRBV9 and TRBJ1-1; maybe TRBD1 (5 bases). Germline assignment: CDR1 SGDLS and CDR2 YYNGEE. With 3 bases removed from V and 11 bases from J, the gap between germline ends came to 14 bases. This CDR3 contains 12 residues.

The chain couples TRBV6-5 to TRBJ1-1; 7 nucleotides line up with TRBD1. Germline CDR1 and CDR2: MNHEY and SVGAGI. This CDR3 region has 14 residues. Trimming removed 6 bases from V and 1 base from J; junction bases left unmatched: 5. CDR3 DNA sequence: TGTGCCAGCAGAAGGGACAGCGCGAACACTGAAGCTTTCTTT. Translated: CASRRDSANTEAFF.

The CDR3 is CASSLGTGTTWGSPLHF. The DNA of the CDR3 is TGTGCCAGCAGCTTGGGGACAGGGACCACTTGGGGATCACCCCTCCACTTT. The chain joins TRBV7-9 to TRBJ1-6, with 9 bases that match TRBD1. V shed 3 bases, J shed 10 bases, and the junction held 13 bases outside the gene matches. The CDR3 length is 17 residues. Germline V gives CDR1 SEHNR, CDR2 FQNEAQ (reference sequence).

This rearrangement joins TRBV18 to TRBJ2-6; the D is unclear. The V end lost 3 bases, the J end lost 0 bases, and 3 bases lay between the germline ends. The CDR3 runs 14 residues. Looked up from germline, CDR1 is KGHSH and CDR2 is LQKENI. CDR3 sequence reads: CASSPSSGANVLTF. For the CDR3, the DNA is TGTGCCAGCTCACCGAGCTCTGGGGCCAACGTCCTGACTTTC.

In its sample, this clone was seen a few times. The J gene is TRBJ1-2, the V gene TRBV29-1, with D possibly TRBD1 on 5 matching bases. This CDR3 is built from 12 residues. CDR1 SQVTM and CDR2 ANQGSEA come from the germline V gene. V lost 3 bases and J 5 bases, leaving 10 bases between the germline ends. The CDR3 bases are TGCAGCGTTGATGCACAGGCGTATGGCTACACCTTC. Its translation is CSVDAQAYGYTF.

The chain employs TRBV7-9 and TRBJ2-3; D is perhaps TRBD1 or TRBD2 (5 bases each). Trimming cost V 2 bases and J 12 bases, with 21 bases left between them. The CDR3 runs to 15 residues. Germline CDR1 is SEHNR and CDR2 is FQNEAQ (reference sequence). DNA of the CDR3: TGTGCCAGCAGCTTAACGTCATCCGGTGGGACCTTCCAGTATTTT. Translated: CASSLTSSGGTFQYF. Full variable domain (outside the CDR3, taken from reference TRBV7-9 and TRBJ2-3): DTGVSQNPRHKITKRGQNVTFRCDPISEHNRLYWYRQTLGQGPEFLTYFQNEAQLEKSRLLSDRFSAERPKGSFSTLEIQRTEQGDSAMYLCASSLTSSGGTFQYFGPGTRLTVL.

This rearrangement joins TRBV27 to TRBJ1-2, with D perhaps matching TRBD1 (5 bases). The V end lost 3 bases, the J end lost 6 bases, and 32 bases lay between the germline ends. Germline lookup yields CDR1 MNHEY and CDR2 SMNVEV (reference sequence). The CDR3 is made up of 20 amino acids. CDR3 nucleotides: TGTGCCAGCAGTTTCCATACGACCCATCCGGGGCCCTTTAGGTTGGATGGCTACACCTTC. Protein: CASSFHTTHPGPFRLDGYTF.

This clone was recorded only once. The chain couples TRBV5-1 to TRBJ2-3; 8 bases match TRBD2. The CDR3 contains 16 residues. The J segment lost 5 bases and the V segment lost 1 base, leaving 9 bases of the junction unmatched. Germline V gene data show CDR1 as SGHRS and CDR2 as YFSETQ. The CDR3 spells CASSLSTSALGDTQYF. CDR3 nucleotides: TGCGCCAGCAGCTTGTCGACTAGCGCTTTGGGAGATACGCAGTATTTT. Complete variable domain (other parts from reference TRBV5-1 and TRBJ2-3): KAGVTQTPRYLIKTRGQQVTLSCSPISGHRSVSWYQQTPGQGLQFLFEYFSETQRNKGNFPGRFSGRQFSNSRSEMNVSTLELGDSALYLCASSLSTSALGDTQYFGPGTRLTVL.

CDR3 in DNA: TGTGCCAGCAGCTTAGGACAGGCTGGAAACACCATATATTTT. Residues: CASSLGQAGNTIYF. The rearrangement uses TRBV7-8 and TRBJ1-3; D might be TRBD1 (6 bases). V was pared by 1 base and J by 2 bases, with 6 bases between. This CDR3 contains 14 residues. Germline V gives CDR1 SGHVS, CDR2 FQNEAQ.

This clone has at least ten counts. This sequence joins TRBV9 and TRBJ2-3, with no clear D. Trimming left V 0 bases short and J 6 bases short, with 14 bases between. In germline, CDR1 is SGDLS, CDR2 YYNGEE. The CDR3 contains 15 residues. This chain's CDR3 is CASSVGRFRHDTQYF. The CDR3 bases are TGTGCCAGCAGCGTAGGTCGTTTCCGCCACGATACGCAGTATTTT.

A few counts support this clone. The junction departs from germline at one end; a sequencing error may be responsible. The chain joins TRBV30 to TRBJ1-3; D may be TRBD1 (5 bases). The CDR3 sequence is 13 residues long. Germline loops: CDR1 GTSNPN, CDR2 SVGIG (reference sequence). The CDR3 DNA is TGTGCCTGGAGTGTTGTCGAAGGGGCACACATTCATTTT. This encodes CAWSVVEGAHIHF. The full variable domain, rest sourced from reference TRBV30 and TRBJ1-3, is SQTIHQWPATLVQPVGSPLSLECTVEGTSNPNLYWYRQAAGRGLQLLFYSVGIGQISSEVPQNLSASRPQDRQFILSSKKLLLSDSGFYLCAWSVVEGAHIHFGEGSWLTVV.

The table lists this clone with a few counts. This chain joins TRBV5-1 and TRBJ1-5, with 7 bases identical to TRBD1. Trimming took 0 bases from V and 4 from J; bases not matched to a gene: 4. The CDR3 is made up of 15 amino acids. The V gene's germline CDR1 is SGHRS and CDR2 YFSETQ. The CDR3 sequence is CASSLGQGGNQPQHF. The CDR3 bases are TGCGCCAGCAGCTTGGGGCAGGGGGGGAATCAGCCCCAGCATTTT.